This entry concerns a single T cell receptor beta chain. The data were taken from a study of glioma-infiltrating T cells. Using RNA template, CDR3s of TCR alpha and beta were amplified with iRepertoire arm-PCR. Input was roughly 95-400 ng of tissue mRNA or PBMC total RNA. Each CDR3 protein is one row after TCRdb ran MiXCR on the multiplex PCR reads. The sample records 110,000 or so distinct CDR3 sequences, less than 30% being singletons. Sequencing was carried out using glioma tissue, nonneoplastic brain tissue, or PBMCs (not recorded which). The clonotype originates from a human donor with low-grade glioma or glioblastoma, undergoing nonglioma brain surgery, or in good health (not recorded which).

CDR3: CSVVRAGSWKETQYF. The CDR3 coding sequence is TGCAGCGTTGTGAGGGCAGGGAGCTGGAAGGAGACCCAGTACTTC. The chain has TRBV29-1 and TRBJ2-5; tentatively, D is TRBD1 or TRBD2 (5 bases each). V shed 4 bases and J shed 5 bases, with 20 bases lying between them. Germline loops: CDR1 SQVTM, CDR2 ANQGSEA. The CDR3 contains 15 residues.